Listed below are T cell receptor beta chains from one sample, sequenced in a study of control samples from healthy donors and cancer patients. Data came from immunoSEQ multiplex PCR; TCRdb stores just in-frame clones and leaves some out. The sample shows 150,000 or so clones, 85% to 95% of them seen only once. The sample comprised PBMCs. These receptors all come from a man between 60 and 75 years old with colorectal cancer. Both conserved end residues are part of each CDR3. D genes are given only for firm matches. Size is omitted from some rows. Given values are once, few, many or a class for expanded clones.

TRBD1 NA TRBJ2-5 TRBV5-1 TGCGCCAGCCGACTGACACCGACAGGGGCCATGCAAGAGACCCAGTACTTC CASRLTPTGAMQETQYF
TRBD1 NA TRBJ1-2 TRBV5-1 TGCGCCAGCAGCGAGGGGACAGGGGCCGGTGGCTACACCTTC CASSEGTGAGGYTF
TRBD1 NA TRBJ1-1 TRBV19 TGTGCCAGTTCGGGACAGGGGCACGGGACTGAAGCTTTCTTT CASSGQGHGTEAFF
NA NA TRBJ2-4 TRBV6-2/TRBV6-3 TGTGCCAGCAGTTACAGACTGAAAAACATTCAGTACTTC CASSYRLKNIQYF
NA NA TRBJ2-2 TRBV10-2 TGCGCCAGCAGGCTGGAGGGGGGGGCCGGGGAGCTGTTTTTT CASRLEGGAGELFF
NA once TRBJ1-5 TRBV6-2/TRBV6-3 TGTGCCAGCAGTTACGATCAAGGGGATCCGGGCAATCAGCCCCAGCATTTT CASSYDQGDPGNQPQHF
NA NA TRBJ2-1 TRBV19 TGTGCCAGTAGCCTAGTCGGTGAGCAGTTCTTC CASSLVGEQFF
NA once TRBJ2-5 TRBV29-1 TGCAGCGGGGGGGCCGAGACCCAGTACTTC CSGGAETQYF
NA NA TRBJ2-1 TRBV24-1 TGTGCCACCAGAGGGGCGGGGAGAGTCGCTGAGCAGTTCTTC CATRGAGRVAEQFF
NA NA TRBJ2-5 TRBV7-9 TGTGCCAGCAGCTCCCAGGGGATCGAGACCCAGTACTTC CASSSQGIETQYF
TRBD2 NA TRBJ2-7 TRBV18 TGTGCCAGCTCACTTTCTAGCGGGGGCCCCCTTGAGCAGTACTTC CASSLSSGGPLEQYF
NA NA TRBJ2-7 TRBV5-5 TGTGCCAGCAGCTTGTTGGGGGGATCGGCTTCCGAGCAGTACTTC CASSLLGGSASEQYF
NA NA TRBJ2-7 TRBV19 TGTGCCAGTAGTTCCCGGATATCCTACGAGCAGTACTTC CASSSRISYEQYF